The T cell receptor beta chain under discussion was sequenced for a study of cytomegalovirus exposure and HLA in healthy donors (dated by TCRdb to 2017 to 2019). Background on the whole study: According to an earlier analysis of several hundred of the donors, some 180 million T cells yielded roughly 100 million unique TCR beta sequences and approximately 280 Gb of sequence data. An early release covering more than 500 HLA-typed donors comprised 250 to 350 gigabases of sequencing data and around 80 million unique TCR sequences. Of the approximately 400 genotyped donors, 75% to 85% were placed in the genetic ancestry cluster associated with self-reported Caucasian donors. The study was designed to test whether signatures of past pathogen exposure could be identified by cataloging public T cell receptors. The T cell repertoires of 666 subjects were profiled by immunosequencing and related to cytomegalovirus serostatus. In addition to the first cohort of approximately 650 subjects, a separate validation cohort of 120 different subjects was used. The study combined high-throughput TCR immunosequencing, statistical association of individual TCRs with disease status, and machine learning to predict cytomegalovirus infection status. A later analysis re-examined previously published TCR beta repertoires from just over 650 donors and added high-resolution HLA genotyping to investigate patterns of TCR occurrence. Rather than drawing on any new phenotypic data, the later analysis identified candidate immune exposures from TCR beta sequences and the way those sequences occurred across donors. An earlier analysis of some 500 of the donors used high-throughput TCR beta sequencing to judge whether each TCR beta V gene segment behaved as functional or pseudogenic. Alongside the repertoire data, information on donor age, sex, ethnicity and CMV serostatus was compiled. In a later genetic analysis, genome-wide SNP genotypes for 398 of the 666 donors were used, and that subset was treated as a discovery cohort. Every discovery cohort repertoire had been produced on one sequencing platform. HLA typing covered class I and class II loci at four-digit resolution. The number of typed donors differed by locus: roughly 620-630 for A, B, C, DRB1 and DQB1; some 500 for DQA1; 606 for DPA1; and 450 to 480 for DPB1. Several DR-DQ haplotypes were treated as single units for association and clustering because of strong linkage in the cohort. Across around 400 genotyped donors of the cohort, an average of approximately 220,000 unique TCR beta nucleotide sequences per donor were sequenced, and roughly 20% of those sequences were non-productive.

The cohort consisted of 600 to 700 healthy bone marrow donors. At the time of sampling, all cohort members were nominally healthy, though unrecorded immune exposures were likely present. The donor was CMV seronegative and was included in the group of about 400 seronegative cohort members. Every donor gave a peripheral blood sample, and the peripheral blood mononuclear cells from that sample were used for TCR beta sequencing. The Qiagen DNeasy Blood Extraction Kit was used to extract genomic DNA from the blood cell samples. As regards this clone: Its antigen target is currently unknown. One base away there is no much larger clone; base qualities are not given.

The library was generated by the immunoSEQ multiplex PCR assay. A mixture of 60 forward primers for TCR Vbeta segments and 13 reverse primers for TCR Jbeta segments was used in the multiplex PCR. The CDR3 region of rearranged TCR beta genes was amplified from genomic DNA with a multiplex PCR assay. On the Illumina HiSeq System, the amplified TCR beta libraries were sequenced as 87-base-pair reads. As for the authors' bioinformatics: A later analysis counted some 80 million unique TCR beta chains across the 550 to 700 repertoires, and some 11 million of these chains were shared by at least two donors. To remove PCR and sequencing errors, raw reads were error-corrected and collapsed into unique sequences using a nearest-neighbor algorithm that merged closely related sequences. CDR3 sequences were aligned to IMGT reference sequences to assign V, D and J gene segments. Each retained sequence needed at least a six-nucleotide match to both a V gene segment and a J gene segment. Rearrangements were called productive when the CDR3 lacked stop codons and stayed in frame with V and J; all others were non-productive. CDR3 was defined according to IMGT convention as the region running from the second conserved V-encoded cysteine to the conserved J-encoded phenylalanine. Sequences without an unambiguous match to a single V gene segment were excluded from the earlier analysis of a few hundred of the donors. An earlier analysis of over 450 of the donors classified V segments as functional when productive rearrangements were above 56.7% and as segregating when the standard deviation between donors was above 5%. A statistical classification framework was developed to diagnose cytomegalovirus status using the catalog of TCR beta chain sequences. In a later analysis, V and J genes were assigned by comparing TCR nucleotide sequences against IMGT/GENE-DB human TR gene sequences. A later analysis assigned CDR3 sequences and most-parsimonious VDJ recombination scenarios with the TCRdist pipeline. A later analysis defined each TCR beta chain by its CDR3 amino acid sequence plus V-gene family, and excluded reads lacking a unique V-gene family. As a way to deal with suspected cross-contamination and a sequencing artifact, a later analysis dropped 592 nucleotide sequences that were highly shared and had low generation probability. In a later analysis, a clonal expansion index for each public chain was calculated from normalized within-repertoire ranks of inferred template counts. Generation probabilities in a later analysis came from a VDJ recombination model fitted to out-of-frame rearrangements, and those results were checked against IGoR. In a later analysis, hypergeometric tests were used to score TCR-TCR, TCR-HLA and TCR-CMV co-occurrence, with a repertoire-size bias correction applied to TCR pairs. False discovery rates were estimated in a later analysis by permuting HLA or CMV assignments 20 times. In a later analysis, co-occurring TCRs were grouped using DBSCAN, with TCRdist sequence similarity added in when clustering inside HLA-allele-positive subsets. Co-occurrence clustering excluded repertoires with fewer than 30,000 or more than 120,000 public chains, plus five with anomalous nucleotide sharing. This immuneACCESS table, as held by TCRdb, lists in-frame sequences with V and J called but not all clones. Of the missing ones, under half trace to an unresolved V gene in checked studies; the others have no known cause. V, J and clone size derive from that table, while D and trimming were established from the DNA sequence. Present in this sample are 130,000 to 150,000 clones, approximately 79% of which were seen just once. The ten largest clones represent roughly 1% of the sample.

Summary of the overall study and its limitations: Several of the top co-occurrence clusters appeared to be linked to parvovirus B19, influenza, CMV and Epstein-Barr virus, according to a later analysis. A later analysis found that most CMV-associated TCR beta chains appeared HLA-restricted, with HLA associations seemingly driven largely by CMV exposure. Because HLA typing was unavailable for some donors at each locus, only the typed subset was used in association tests. Specific HLA alleles were associated with 15,000 to 20,000 TCR beta sequences at a false discovery rate of 0.05 in a later analysis. A later analysis found that TCR association rates varied across HLA loci, with DRB1 alleles showing the most associated TCRs and HLA-C alleles the fewest. A later genetic analysis associated a missense DCLRE1C variant with V-gene and J-gene trimming of TCR beta chains, and an independent cohort replicated the association. The sequencing pipeline was judged likely to have produced a cluster of highly shared sequence variants as a technical artifact. Linkage disequilibrium might explain the correlated functional status among segregating V segments, but an unknown experimental factor could not be excluded. Strong co-occurrence of HLA alleles, especially DR and DQ, made assigning TCR associations to individual alleles difficult. Cytomegalovirus status was reported to be diagnosed by the classifier with high specificity and sensitivity in both the original and validation cohorts. A further reported finding was that TCR beta sequences accurately predicted the HLA-A and HLA-B alleles for most subjects in the first cohort. A few of the identified cytomegalovirus-associated TCR beta chains were confirmed in vitro to be specific for cytomegalovirus antigens. The study gave a list of 150 to 200 TCR beta chains associated with cytomegalovirus. While some public TCRs were present in many individuals, most TCR sequences turned up only very rarely across donors. The presence/absence analyses assumed that sequencing depth was roughly uniform across donors, and that assumption may not be true. For the cohort, immune exposure information was limited to CMV serostatus. Some IMGT-functional V segments, including TRBV6-2 and TRBV6-3, could not be distinguished by the 87-base-pair reads and were therefore excluded. In an earlier analysis of several hundred of the donors, most TCR beta V segments were observed in productive rearrangements about 90% or about 30% of the time, broadly matching IMGT annotations. According to a later genetic analysis, donors in an Asian-associated ancestry cluster had fewer N-insertions in productive TCRs than the approximately 690-donor mean. In this cohort, only TCR beta chains were sequenced, and detectable features were limited by the absence of alpha or paired-chain data. A later analysis found that HLA-associated TCR beta chains were more clonally expanded and had lower generation probabilities than equally common non-associated chains. The authors suggested that the approach could potentially be extended to other disease states and immunological phenotypes. The earlier analysis of nearly 600 of the donors excluded over 15 rarely observed V segments, including chromosome 9 orphons, because counts were too low.

V lost 0 bases and J lost 8 bases, and the count of bases not matched to a germline gene is 6. From the germline V gene (reference sequence), CDR1 is MNHNY and CDR2 is SVGAGI. The CDR3 runs 14 amino acids, cysteine and phenylalanine included. The entry retains the CDR3 DNA only, 42 bases that are in frame from base 1. This clonotype originated in a man between 18 and 29 years old in good health and CMV-seronegative. This sequence uses TRBV6-6 and TRBJ1-2; TRBD1 agrees with 7 junctional bases. The material sequenced was PBMCs. The CDR3 reads CASSYSEGAQGYTF. The DNA is TGTGCCAGCAGTTACTCGGAGGGGGCGCAAGGCTACACCTTC.